Shown below are 17 T cell receptor beta chains from a single sample sequenced in a study of blood T cells in healthy people across ages. With a J-beta primer mix and a sample-barcoded 5' primer, a second PCR ran about 7 to 12 cycles. MiXCR was run by TCRdb on the 5' RACE reads, yielding one entry per CDR3 protein. In the table there are approximately 820,000 distinct CDR3 sequences, more than 40% of which are singletons. The sample consisted of blood. These receptors were taken from a man aged 60-69 years in good health.

The chain has TRBV7-8 and TRBJ2-5; possibly TRBD1 or TRBD2 for D (5 bases each). The CDR3 is 16 amino acids. Trimming took 2 bases from V and 11 from J, leaving 24 bases between them. CDR1 SGHVS and CDR2 FQNEAQ come from the germline V gene. The CDR3, as DNA: TGTGCCAGCAGCTTAACCCCGGGACCGACGTACAATGAGCAGTACTTC. Protein sequence: CASSLTPGPTYNEQYF.

This clonotype was observed many times. This chain connects TRBV7-2 to TRBJ2-7; 7 bases match TRBD2. The CDR3 loop spans 15 amino acids. V lost 5 bases to trimming and J lost 4 bases; unmatched junction nucleotides: 11. Germline CDR1 and CDR2: SGHTA and FQGNSA. The CDR3 DNA reads as TGTGCCAGCAGCCCTGCTGGAGCAGCGGGATACGAGCAGTACTTC. Translation: CASSPAGAAGYEQYF.

This chain links TRBV20-1 with TRBJ1-5; D unclear. The CDR3 runs 15 residues. V was shortened by 3 bases and J by 2 bases, with 14 bases between the two germline ends. From germline, CDR1 is DFQATT and CDR2 SNEGSKA (reference sequence). CDR3 residues: CSASDSRRGNQPQHF. The CDR3 DNA follows: TGCAGTGCTAGCGACTCGAGGAGGGGCAATCAGCCCCAGCATTTT.

The V call is TRBV12-3 or TRBV12-4, the J call TRBJ1-1; D is perhaps TRBD1 (6 bases). The CDR3 consists of 15 residues. Trimming took off 6 bases at V and 3 bases at J, with 17 bases between the two ends. The CDR3: CASRTGGARDTEAFF. For the CDR3, the DNA is TGTGCCAGCAGAACGGGGGGGGCGCGTGACACTGAAGCTTTCTTT.

This chain joins TRBV5-1 and TRBJ1-1, with D hard to call. V lost 0 bases and J 0 bases, leaving 15 bases between the germline ends. Germline V CDR1 and CDR2: SGHRS, YFSETQ. This CDR3 has 17 residues. The CDR3: CASSLAPGAYVNTEAFF. The DNA for the CDR3 is TGCGCCAGCAGCTTGGCCCCCGGAGCCTACGTGAACACTGAAGCTTTCTTT.

This sequence joins TRBV9 and TRBJ2-5; 8 bases line up with TRBD2. This CDR3 comprises 14 residues. After removal of 0 bases from V and 9 bases from J, the junction contained 7 bases not matched to a gene. The germline CDR1 and CDR2 sequences are SGDLS and YYNGEE. CDR3 nucleotides: TGTGCCAGCAGCGTAGTTAGCGGGGCCCCGCCCCAGTACTTC. As protein: CASSVVSGAPPQYF.

The chain employs TRBV6-5 and TRBJ2-7; perhaps TRBD1 as D (5 bases). The germline V and J ends were trimmed by 7 bases and 4 bases, with 17 bases remaining between them. Germline loops: CDR1 MNHEY, CDR2 SVGAGI. CDR3 length: 14 residues. The CDR3 sequence: CASKVSQGRYEQYF. The CDR3 region has the DNA TGTGCCAGCAAAGTCTCCCAGGGTAGATACGAGCAGTACTTC.

In this sample, this clonotype turned up a few times. The rearrangement joins TRBV7-9 to TRBJ2-1; D ambiguous. V lost 5 bases to trimming and J lost 2 bases, with 16 bases between them. Germline loops: CDR1 SEHNR, CDR2 FQNEAQ (reference sequence). The length of the CDR3 is 16 residues. The CDR3 loop reads CASSPPGGLTYNEQFF. In DNA form, the CDR3 reads TGTGCCAGCAGCCCACCAGGCGGCCTTACCTACAATGAGCAGTTCTTC.

This clonotype has just a few counts. V usage is TRBV20-1 and J usage is TRBJ2-3; D call uncertain. The length of the CDR3 is 12 residues. Trimming took 4 bases from V and 2 from J, leaving 7 bases between them. The germline CDR1 and CDR2 sequences are DFQATT and SNEGSKA (reference sequence). The CDR3: CSATQPTDTQYF. The CDR3 DNA reads TGCAGTGCTACACAGCCCACAGATACGCAGTATTTT.

Here the CDR3 DNA reads TGTGCCTGGAGTGGGGGACAGGGGGCCCATGGCTACACCTTC. Amino acids: CAWSGGQGAHGYTF. The V and J genes are TRBV30 and TRBJ1-2, with 12 bases aligning to TRBD1. There are 14 residues in the CDR3. V was pared by 1 base and J by 6 bases, with 3 bases of the junction left unmatched. Germline CDR1 and CDR2: GTSNPN and SVGIG (reference sequence).

The gene calls are TRBV6-2 or TRBV6-3 and TRBJ2-7, with D possibly being TRBD2 (5 bases). CDR1 is MNHEY, CDR2 SVGEGT, per germline. There are 13 residues in the CDR3. V was cut by 9 bases and J by 3 bases, with 15 bases left in between. The CDR3 DNA reads as TGTGCCAGTTCCCCCGGGAAATACTACGAGCAGTACTTC. This encodes CASSPGKYYEQYF.

The chain uses TRBV5-6 and TRBJ2-4, with D possibly being TRBD1 (6 bases). The better agreement between TRBJ2-7 and the DNA end casts doubt on the J call. This CDR3 has 16 amino acids. The germline V gene has CDR1 SGHDT and CDR2 YYEEEE. The DNA of the CDR3 is TGTGCCAGCATCATACACACAGGGAATTGGAACTACGAGCAGTACTTC. Protein sequence: CASIIHTGNWNYEQYF.

This clonotype was observed a single time. The gene calls are TRBV6-5 and TRBJ2-7; D may correspond to TRBD1 or TRBD2 (5 bases each). Deletions cut 0 bases from V and 0 bases from J, with 18 bases between. The V gene's germline CDR1 is MNHEY and CDR2 SVGAGI. This CDR3 is built from 18 residues. CDR3 bases: TGTGCCAGCAGTTACTCGAGCCCCTATAGGGGACCCTCCTACGAGCAGTACTTC. Its translation is CASSYSSPYRGPSYEQYF.

Comment on this clonotype: The junction and the germline gene differ at one end; a read error may be behind it. V is TRBV12-3 or TRBV12-4 and J is TRBJ2-3; maybe TRBD2 (5 bases). The CDR3 consists of 16 residues. CDR3 in amino acids: CASSRWGDPSTDTQYF. In nucleotides, the CDR3 is TGTGCCAGCAGCAGGTGGGGAGATCCTAGCACAGACACGCAGTATTTT.

This chain uses TRBV12-3 or TRBV12-4 with TRBJ2-5; maybe TRBD1 (6 bases). CDR3 length: 14 amino acids. V lost 2 bases, J lost 6 bases, and 13 bases lay in between. The CDR3 DNA sequence: TGTGCCAGCAGTTTAAGTCAGGGGATGAAGACCCAGTACTTC. Its translation: CASSLSQGMKTQYF.

The chain has TRBV24-1 and TRBJ2-3; 8 bases are shared with TRBD2. Germline V CDR1 and CDR2: KGHDR, SFDVKD. This CDR3 region has 17 residues. The J segment lost 2 bases and the V segment lost 1 base, leaving 7 bases of the junction unmatched. The CDR3, as DNA: TGTGCCACCAGTGATTTAGGGCGGGGGGCCGTCACAGATACGCAGTATTTT. This encodes CATSDLGRGAVTDTQYF.

This clonotype was found a few times. V and J are TRBV12-5 and TRBJ2-7, with D possibly being TRBD1 (5 bases). The V end was cut by 0 bases, the J end by 2 bases, with 8 bases between. The length of the CDR3 is 14 residues. Germline lookup yields CDR1 LGHNT and CDR2 FRNRAP. The CDR3 sequence: CASGLVQATYEQYF. CDR3 DNA sequence: TGTGCTAGTGGTTTGGTACAGGCGACCTACGAGCAGTACTTC.